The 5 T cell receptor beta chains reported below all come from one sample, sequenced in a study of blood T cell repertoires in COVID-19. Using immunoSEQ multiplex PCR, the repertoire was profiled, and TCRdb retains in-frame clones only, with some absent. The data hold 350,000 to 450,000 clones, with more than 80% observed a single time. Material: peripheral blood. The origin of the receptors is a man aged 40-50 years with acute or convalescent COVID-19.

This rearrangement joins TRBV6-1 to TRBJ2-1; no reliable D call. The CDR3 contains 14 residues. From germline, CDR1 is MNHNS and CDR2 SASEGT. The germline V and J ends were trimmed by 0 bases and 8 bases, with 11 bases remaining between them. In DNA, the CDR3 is TGTGCCAGCAGTGAAGCGCCCGGGTTGGATGAGCAGTTCTTC. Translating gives CASSEAPGLDEQFF.

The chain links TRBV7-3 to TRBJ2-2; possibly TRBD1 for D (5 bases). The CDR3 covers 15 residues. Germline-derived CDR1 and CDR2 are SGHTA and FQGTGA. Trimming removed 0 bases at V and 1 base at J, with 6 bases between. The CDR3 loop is CASSLTTENTGELFF. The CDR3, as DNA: TGTGCCAGCAGCTTAACGACAGAGAACACCGGGGAGCTGTTTTTT.

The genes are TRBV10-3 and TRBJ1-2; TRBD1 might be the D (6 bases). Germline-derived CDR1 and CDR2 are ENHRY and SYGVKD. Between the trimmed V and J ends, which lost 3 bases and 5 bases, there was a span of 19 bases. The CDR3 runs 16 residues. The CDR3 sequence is CAISDSIQGSLYGYTF. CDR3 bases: TGTGCCATCAGTGATTCGATACAGGGTTCGTTGTATGGCTACACCTTC.

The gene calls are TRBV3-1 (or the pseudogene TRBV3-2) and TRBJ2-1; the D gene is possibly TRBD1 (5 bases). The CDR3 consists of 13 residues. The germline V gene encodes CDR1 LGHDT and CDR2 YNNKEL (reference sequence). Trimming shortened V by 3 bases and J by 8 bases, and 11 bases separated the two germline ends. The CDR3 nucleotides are TGTGCCAGCAGCCATGGACCAGGGTATGAGCAGTTCTTC. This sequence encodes CASSHGPGYEQFF.

CDR3 nucleotide sequence: TGTGCCAGCATGACGGACGGGACTAGCGGAAACAATGAGCAGTTCTTC. This encodes CASMTDGTSGNNEQFF. The chain recombines TRBV2 with TRBJ2-1, with 11 positions matching TRBD2. This CDR3 has 16 amino acids. CDR1 is SNHLY, CDR2 FYNNEI, per germline. The V and J ends lost 7 bases and 5 bases, in that order; junction bases with no gene match: 10.